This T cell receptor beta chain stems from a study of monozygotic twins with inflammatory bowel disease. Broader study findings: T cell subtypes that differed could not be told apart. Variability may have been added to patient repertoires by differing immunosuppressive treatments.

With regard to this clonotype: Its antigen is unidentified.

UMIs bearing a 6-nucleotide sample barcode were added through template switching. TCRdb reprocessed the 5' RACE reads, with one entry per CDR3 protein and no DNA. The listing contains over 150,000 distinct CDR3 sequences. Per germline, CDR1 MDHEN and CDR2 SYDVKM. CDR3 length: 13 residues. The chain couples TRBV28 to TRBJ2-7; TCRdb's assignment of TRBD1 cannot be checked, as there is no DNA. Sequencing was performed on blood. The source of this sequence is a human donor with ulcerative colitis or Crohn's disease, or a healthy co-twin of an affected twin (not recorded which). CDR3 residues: CASSLAGGYEQYF. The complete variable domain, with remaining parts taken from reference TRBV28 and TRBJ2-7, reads DVKVTQSSRYLVKRTGEKVFLECVQDMDHENMFWYRQDPGLGLRLIYFSYDVKMKEKGDIPEGYSVSREKKERFSLILESASTNQTSMYLCASSLAGGYEQYFGPGTRLTVT.